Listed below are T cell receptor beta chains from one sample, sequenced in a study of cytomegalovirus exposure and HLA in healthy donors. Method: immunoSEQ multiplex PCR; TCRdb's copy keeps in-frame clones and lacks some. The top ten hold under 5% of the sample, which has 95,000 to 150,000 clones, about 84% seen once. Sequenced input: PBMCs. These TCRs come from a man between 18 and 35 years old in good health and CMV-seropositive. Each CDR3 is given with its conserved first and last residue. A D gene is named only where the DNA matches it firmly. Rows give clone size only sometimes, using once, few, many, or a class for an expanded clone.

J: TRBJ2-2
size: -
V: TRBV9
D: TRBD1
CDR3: CASSSGQITGELFF
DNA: TGTGCCAGCAGCTCGGGACAGATCACCGGGGAGCTGTTTTTT

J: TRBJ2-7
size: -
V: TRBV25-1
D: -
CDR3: CASSLRGGELGYEQYF
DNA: TGTGCCAGCAGTCTTAGGGGGGGCGAACTAGGCTACGAGCAGTACTTC

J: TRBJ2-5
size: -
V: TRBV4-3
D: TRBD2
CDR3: CASSQDRGVIGRETQYF
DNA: TGCGCCAGCAGCCAAGACCGGGGGGTAATTGGGAGGGAGACCCAGTACTTC

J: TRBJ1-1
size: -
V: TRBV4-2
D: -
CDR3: CASSYGGPTEAFF
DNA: TGTGCCAGCAGCTACGGCGGGCCTACTGAAGCTTTCTTT

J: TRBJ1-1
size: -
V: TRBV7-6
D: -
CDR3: CASSLKANREAFF
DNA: TGTGCCAGCAGCTTAAAAGCTAACCGTGAAGCTTTCTTT

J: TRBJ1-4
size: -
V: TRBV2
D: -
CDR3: CASRIDRTDEKLFF
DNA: TGTGCCAGCAGAATTGACAGGACCGATGAAAAACTGTTTTTT

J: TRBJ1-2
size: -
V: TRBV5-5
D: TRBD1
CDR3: CASSLDMGPTGVGYTF
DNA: TGTGCCAGCAGCTTGGACATGGGGCCCACAGGGGTCGGCTACACCTTC

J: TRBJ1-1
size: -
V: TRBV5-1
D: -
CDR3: CASSLDSLNTEAFF
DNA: TGCGCCAGCAGCTTGGACAGTTTGAACACTGAAGCTTTCTTT

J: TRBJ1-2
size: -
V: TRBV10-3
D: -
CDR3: CAISGGIFNGYTF
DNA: TGTGCCATCAGTGGAGGGATTTTCAATGGCTACACCTTC

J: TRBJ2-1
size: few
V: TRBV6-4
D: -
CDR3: CASSDSIWENNEQFF
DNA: TGTGCCAGCAGTGACTCGATTTGGGAGAACAATGAGCAGTTCTTC

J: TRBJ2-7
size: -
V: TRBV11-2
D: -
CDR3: CASSLAEWFEQYF
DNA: TGTGCCAGCAGCTTAGCGGAGTGGTTCGAGCAGTACTTC

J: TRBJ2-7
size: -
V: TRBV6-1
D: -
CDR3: CASSIRDNLGEQYF
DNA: TGTGCCAGCAGCATCAGGGACAATCTCGGCGAGCAGTACTTC

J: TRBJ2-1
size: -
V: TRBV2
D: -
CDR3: CATPTGVSYNEQFF
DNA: TGTGCCACCCCAACAGGAGTTTCCTACAATGAGCAGTTCTTC

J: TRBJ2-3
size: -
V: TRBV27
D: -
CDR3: CASRDPGDTQYF
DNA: TGTGCCAGCAGAGACCCGGGAGATACGCAGTATTTT

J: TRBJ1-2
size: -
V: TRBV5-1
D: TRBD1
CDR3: CASSSGDRESNGYTF
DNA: TGCGCCAGCAGCTCGGGGGACAGGGAATCTAATGGCTACACCTTC

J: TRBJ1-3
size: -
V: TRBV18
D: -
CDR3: CASSIEIYSGNTIYF
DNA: TGTGCCAGCTCGATAGAAATCTACTCTGGAAACACCATATATTTT

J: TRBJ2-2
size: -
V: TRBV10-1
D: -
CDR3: CASSERRGGELFF
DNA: TGCGCCAGCAGTGAGCGAAGGGGGGGGGAGCTGTTTTTT

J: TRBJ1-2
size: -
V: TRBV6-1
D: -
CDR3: CASRTAGDGYTF
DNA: TGTGCCAGCAGGACCGCTGGAGATGGCTACACCTTC

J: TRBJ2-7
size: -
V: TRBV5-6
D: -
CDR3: CASSLGSGEQYF
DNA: TGTGCCAGCAGCTTGGGGTCCGGCGAGCAGTACTTC

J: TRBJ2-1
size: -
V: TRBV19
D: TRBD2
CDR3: CASSSSGSYNEQFF
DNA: TGTGCCAGTAGTAGCAGCGGGAGTTATAATGAGCAGTTCTTC

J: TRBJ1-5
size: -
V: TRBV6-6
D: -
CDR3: CASSLERDDNQPQHF
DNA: TGTGCCAGCAGCCTCGAACGGGATGACAATCAGCCCCAGCATTTT

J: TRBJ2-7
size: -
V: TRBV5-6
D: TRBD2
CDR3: CASSLAGTAGDPYEQYF
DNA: TGTGCCAGCAGCTTGGCGGGTACGGCGGGGGACCCCTACGAGCAGTACTTC

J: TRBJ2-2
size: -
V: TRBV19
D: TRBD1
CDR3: CASSARQGMNTGELFF
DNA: TGTGCCAGTAGTGCCCGACAGGGGATGAACACCGGGGAGCTGTTTTTT

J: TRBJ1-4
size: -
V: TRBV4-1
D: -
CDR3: CASSQHPHSNNEKLFF
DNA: TGCGCCAGCAGCCAGCATCCCCACAGTAATAATGAAAAACTGTTTTTT

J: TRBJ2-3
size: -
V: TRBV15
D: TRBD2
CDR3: CATSTGLAGQTDTDTQYF
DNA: TGTGCCACCAGCACGGGACTAGCGGGACAGACTGACACAGATACGCAGTATTTT

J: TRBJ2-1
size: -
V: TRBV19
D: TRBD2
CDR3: CASSIVVAGGRNEQFF
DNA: TGTGCCAGTAGTATAGTGGTCGCGGGGGGGAGGAATGAGCAGTTCTTC

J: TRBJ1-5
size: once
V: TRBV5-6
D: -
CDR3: CASSSLKGGINQPQHF
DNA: TGTGCCAGCAGCTCCTTAAAAGGGGGTATCAATCAGCCCCAGCATTTT

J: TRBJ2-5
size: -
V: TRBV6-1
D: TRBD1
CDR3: CASSTTRGQETQYF
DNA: TGTGCCAGCAGTACAACCAGGGGGCAAGAGACCCAGTACTTC

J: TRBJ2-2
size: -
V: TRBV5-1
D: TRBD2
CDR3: CASSLGTRGGELFF
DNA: TGCGCCAGCAGCCTTGGGACTAGAGGCGGGGAGCTGTTTTTT

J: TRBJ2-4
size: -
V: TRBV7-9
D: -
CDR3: CASTSVDSKNIQYF
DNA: TGTGCCAGCACGTCGGTCGATTCCAAAAACATTCAGTACTTC

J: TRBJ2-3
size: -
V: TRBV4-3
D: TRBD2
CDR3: CASSLGLAGGADTQYF
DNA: TGCGCCAGCAGCCTAGGACTAGCGGGGGGGGCAGATACGCAGTATTTT

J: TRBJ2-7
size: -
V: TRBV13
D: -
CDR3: CASSLKTGAVYEQYF
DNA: TGTGCCAGCAGCTTAAAGACAGGTGCCGTTTACGAGCAGTACTTC

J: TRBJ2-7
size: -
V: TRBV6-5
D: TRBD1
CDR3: CASSYRDSYEQYF
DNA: TGTGCCAGCAGTTACCGGGACAGCTACGAGCAGTACTTC

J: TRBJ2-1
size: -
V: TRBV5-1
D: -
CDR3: CASILGGNSYNEQFF
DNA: TGCGCCAGCATATTGGGGGGTAATTCCTACAATGAGCAGTTCTTC

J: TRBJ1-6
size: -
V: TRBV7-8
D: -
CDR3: CASSLELEERAPLHF
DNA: TGTGCCAGCAGCTTAGAGCTGGAGGAGAGGGCACCCCTCCACTTT

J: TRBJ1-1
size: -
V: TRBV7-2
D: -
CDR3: CASSLVPGLGTEAFF
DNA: TGTGCCAGCAGCTTAGTCCCGGGTTTGGGCACTGAAGCTTTCTTT

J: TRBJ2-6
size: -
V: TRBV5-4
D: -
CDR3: CASSLDTASGANVLTF
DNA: TGTGCCAGCAGCTTGGATACAGCCTCTGGGGCCAACGTCCTGACTTTC

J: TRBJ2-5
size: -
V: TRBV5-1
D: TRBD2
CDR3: CASSSTTGTSGETQYF
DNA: TGCGCCAGCAGCTCGACCACTGGGACTAGCGGGGAGACCCAGTACTTC

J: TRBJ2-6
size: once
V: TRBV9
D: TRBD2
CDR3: CASSASLARVANVLTF
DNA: TGTGCCAGCAGCGCCTCACTAGCGCGGGTGGCCAACGTCCTGACTTTC

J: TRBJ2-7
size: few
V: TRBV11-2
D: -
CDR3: CASSWGVSYEQYF
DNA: TGTGCCAGCAGCTGGGGGGTCTCCTACGAGCAGTACTTC

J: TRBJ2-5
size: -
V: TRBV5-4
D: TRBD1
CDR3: CASSFEGQLGETQYF
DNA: TGTGCCAGCAGCTTCGAGGGACAGTTGGGAGAGACCCAGTACTTC

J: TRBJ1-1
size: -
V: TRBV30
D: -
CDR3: CAWSVRGAEAFF
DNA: TGTGCCTGGAGTGTACGGGGGGCTGAAGCTTTCTTT

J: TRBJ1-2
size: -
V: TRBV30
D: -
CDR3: CAWRASPGYGYTF
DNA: TGTGCCTGGCGAGCAAGTCCAGGCTATGGCTACACCTTC

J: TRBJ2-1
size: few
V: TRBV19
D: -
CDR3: CASSRGQVSYNEQFF
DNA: TGTGCCAGTAGTAGGGGACAAGTCTCCTACAATGAGCAGTTCTTC

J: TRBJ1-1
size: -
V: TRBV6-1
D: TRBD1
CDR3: CASSPQGYTEAFF
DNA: TGTGCCAGCAGCCCACAGGGGTACACTGAAGCTTTCTTT

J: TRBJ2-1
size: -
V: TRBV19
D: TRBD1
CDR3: CASSIPTRDSSGEQFF
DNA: TGTGCCAGTAGTATTCCCACCAGGGACAGCTCGGGTGAGCAGTTCTTC

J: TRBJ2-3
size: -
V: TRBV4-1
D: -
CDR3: CASSPSFVFDTQYF
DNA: TGCGCCAGCAGCCCTTCTTTTGTGTTTGATACGCAGTATTTT

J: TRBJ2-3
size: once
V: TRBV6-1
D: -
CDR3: CASSEFYRASTDTQYF
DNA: TGTGCCAGCAGTGAATTCTACAGAGCTAGCACAGATACGCAGTATTTT

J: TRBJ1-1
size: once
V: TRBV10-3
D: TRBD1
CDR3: CAISTGGLDTEAFF
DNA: TGTGCCATCAGTACAGGGGGCCTGGACACTGAAGCTTTCTTT

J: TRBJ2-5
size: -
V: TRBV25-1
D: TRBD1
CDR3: CASSARSNRGEETQYF
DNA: TGTGCCAGCAGTGCGCGATCCAACAGGGGAGAAGAGACCCAGTACTTC

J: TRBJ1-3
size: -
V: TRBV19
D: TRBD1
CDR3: CASTEGAYPGNTIYF
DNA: TGTGCCAGTACCGAGGGGGCTTACCCTGGAAACACCATATATTTT

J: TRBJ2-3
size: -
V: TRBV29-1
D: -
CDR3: CSVLWFREGTDTQYF
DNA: TGCAGCGTTCTATGGTTCAGGGAGGGCACAGATACGCAGTATTTT

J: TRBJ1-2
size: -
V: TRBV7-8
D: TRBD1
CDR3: CASSFLRQGTDYGYTF
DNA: TGTGCCAGCAGCTTTCTCCGACAGGGGACTGACTATGGCTACACCTTC

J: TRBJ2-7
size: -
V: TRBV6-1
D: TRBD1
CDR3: CASRRQGAGREQYF
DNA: TGTGCCAGCAGAAGACAGGGGGCCGGTCGCGAGCAGTACTTC

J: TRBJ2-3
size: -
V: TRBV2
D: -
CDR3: CASSEDPVGTQAGTDTQYF
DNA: TGTGCCAGCAGTGAGGACCCCGTGGGGACCCAGGCGGGGACAGATACGCAGTATTTT

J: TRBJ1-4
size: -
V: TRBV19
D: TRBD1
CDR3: CASSPGTGYGNEKLFF
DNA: TGTGCCAGTAGTCCCGGGACAGGGTACGGGAATGAAAAACTGTTTTTT

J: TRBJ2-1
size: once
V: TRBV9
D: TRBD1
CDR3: CASSRGQGGVNEQFF
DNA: TGTGCCAGCAGCCGTGGACAGGGTGGGGTCAATGAGCAGTTCTTC